This TCR beta chain came from a study of blood T cell repertoires in COVID-19. This CDR3 is 14 amino acids long. Trimming stripped 1 base from V and 0 bases from J, with 6 bases between. Germline assignment: CDR1 SGHTA and CDR2 FQGNSA. This table comes from immunoSEQ multiplex PCR, and its TCRdb copy is limited to in-frame clones, with some not included. The table shows roughly 200,000 clones, with around 78% occurring only once. The gene calls are TRBV7-2 and TRBJ1-1; D remains unclear. The clonotype comes from an elderly woman with active or convalescent COVID-19. Material for sequencing was peripheral blood. The CDR3 spells CASSLVQMNTEAFF. CDR3 nucleotide sequence: TGTGCCAGCAGCTTAGTCCAAATGAACACTGAAGCTTTCTTT.